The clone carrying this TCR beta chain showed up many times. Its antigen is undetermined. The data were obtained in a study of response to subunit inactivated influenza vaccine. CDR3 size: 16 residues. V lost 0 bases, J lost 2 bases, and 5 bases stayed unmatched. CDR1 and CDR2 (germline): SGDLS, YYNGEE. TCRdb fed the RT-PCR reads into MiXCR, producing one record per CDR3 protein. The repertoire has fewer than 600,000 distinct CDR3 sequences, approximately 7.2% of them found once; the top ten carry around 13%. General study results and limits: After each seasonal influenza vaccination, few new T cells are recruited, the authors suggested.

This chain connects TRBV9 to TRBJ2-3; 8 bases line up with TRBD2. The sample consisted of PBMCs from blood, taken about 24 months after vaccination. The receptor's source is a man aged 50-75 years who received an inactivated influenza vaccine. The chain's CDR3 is CASSVGLSGDTDTQYF. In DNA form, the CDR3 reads TGTGCCAGCAGCGTAGGGCTTAGCGGGGACACAGATACGCAGTATTTT. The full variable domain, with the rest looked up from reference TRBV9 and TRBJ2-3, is DSGVTQTPKHLITATGQRVTLRCSPRSGDLSVYWYQQSLDQGLQFLIQYYNGEERAKGNILERFSAQQFPDLHSELNLSSLELGDSALYFCASSVGLSGDTDTQYFGPGTRLTVL.